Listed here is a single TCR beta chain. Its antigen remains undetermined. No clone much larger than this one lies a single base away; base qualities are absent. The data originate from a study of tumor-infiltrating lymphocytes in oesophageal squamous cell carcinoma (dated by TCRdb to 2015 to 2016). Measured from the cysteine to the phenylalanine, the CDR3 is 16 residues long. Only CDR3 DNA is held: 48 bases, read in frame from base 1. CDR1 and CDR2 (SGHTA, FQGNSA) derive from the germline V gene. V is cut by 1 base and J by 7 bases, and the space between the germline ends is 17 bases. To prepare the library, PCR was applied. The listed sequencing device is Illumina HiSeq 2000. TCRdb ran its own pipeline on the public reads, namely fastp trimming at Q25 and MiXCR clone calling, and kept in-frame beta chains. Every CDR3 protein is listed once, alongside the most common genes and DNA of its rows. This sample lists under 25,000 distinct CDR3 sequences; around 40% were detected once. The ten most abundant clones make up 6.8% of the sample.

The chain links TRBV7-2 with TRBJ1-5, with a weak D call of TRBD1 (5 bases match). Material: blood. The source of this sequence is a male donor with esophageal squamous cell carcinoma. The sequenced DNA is TGTGCCAGCAGCTTAGTAGCGGCAGGGACGGGACAGCCCCAGCATTTT. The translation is CASSLVAAGTGQPQHF.